A single sample gave rise to the 14 T cell receptor beta chains below, sequenced in a study of blood T cell repertoires in COVID-19. Clones were read by immunoSEQ multiplex PCR, and TCRdb kept only the in-frame ones, dropping some. The sample holds around 320,000 clones, around 88% seen once. The sequenced sample was peripheral blood. Receptors originate from a woman aged 30 to 39 who had recovered from COVID-19.

The genes are TRBV28 and TRBJ2-1, with 12 bases matching TRBD2. CDR3 length: 15 residues. From germline, CDR1 is MDHEN and CDR2 SYDVKM. V lost 8 bases, J lost 5 bases, and 7 bases stayed unmatched. The CDR3 sequence: CASGGASGGDNEQFF. The CDR3 nucleotides read TGTGCCAGCGGTGGGGCTAGCGGGGGGGACAATGAGCAGTTCTTC.

This clone was seen more than once but under ten times. V gene TRBV6-6 combines with J gene TRBJ1-4, with TRBD1 matching over 10 bases. CDR1 is MNHNY and CDR2 is SVGAGI in the germline V gene (reference sequence). The J segment lost 6 bases and the V segment lost 6 bases, leaving 7 bases of the junction unmatched. The CDR3 loop spans 15 amino acids. In nucleotides, the CDR3 is TGTGCCAGCAGATTTAGGACAGGGGGTTATGAAAAACTGTTTTTT. Protein product: CASRFRTGGYEKLFF.

V usage is TRBV10-3 and J usage is TRBJ1-1, with D unclear. Germline-derived CDR1 and CDR2 are ENHRY and SYGVKD. The CDR3 length is 11 residues. V was shortened by 3 bases and J by 4 bases, with 3 bases between the two germline ends. CDR3 loop: CAISDGTEAFF. In DNA, the CDR3 is TGTGCCATCAGTGACGGCACTGAAGCTTTCTTT.

The chain carries TRBV11-2 and TRBJ2-3; D remains unclear. Deletions cut 2 bases from V and 5 bases from J, with 8 bases between. From germline, CDR1 is SGHAT and CDR2 FQNNGV. The CDR3 consists of 13 residues. The DNA of the CDR3 is TGTGCCAGCAGCTTACTCAGTCAAGATACGCAGTATTTT. This gives the protein CASSLLSQDTQYF.

At least ten counts were recorded for this clone. V gene TRBV10-3 combines with J gene TRBJ1-2; perhaps TRBD1 as D (6 bases). The CDR3 covers 17 residues. V dropped 5 bases and J dropped 8 bases, with 27 bases sitting between them. Germline lookup yields CDR1 ENHRY and CDR2 SYGVKD. The CDR3 loop reads CAISRAGEQALLGGYTF. The DNA for the CDR3 is TGTGCCATCAGTAGGGCAGGGGAACAGGCCTTGTTGGGAGGCTACACCTTC.

The rearrangement links TRBV4-3 to TRBJ2-6; TRBD1 aligns across 10 bases. The CDR3 extends over 19 amino acids. Trimming removed 4 bases from V and 0 bases from J; junction bases left unmatched: 9. Germline V gene sequence: CDR1 LGHNA, CDR2 YSLEER. In nucleotides, the CDR3 is TGCGCCAGCAGCCTTTCCCGGGACAGGGGTAGCTCTGGGGCCAACGTCCTGACTTTC. Residues: CASSLSRDRGSSGANVLTF.

This clone was counted between two and nine times. This rearrangement joins TRBV6-5 to TRBJ2-7; D is ambiguous. The CDR3 consists of 12 residues. CDR1 MNHEY and CDR2 SVGAGI come from the germline V gene. The V end was cut by 6 bases, the J end by 5 bases, with 11 bases between. CDR3 DNA: TGTGCCAGCAGACAACGATCACACGAGCAGTACTTC. Translated, it gives CASRQRSHEQYF.

The chain links TRBV30 to TRBJ2-3, with a possible D match to TRBD2 (6 bases). Trimming stripped 2 bases from V and 9 bases from J, with 18 bases between. Germline V gene data show CDR1 as GTSNPN and CDR2 as SVGIG (reference sequence). This CDR3 is 14 amino acids long. This CDR3 reads CAWSPTSGRGTQYF. In nucleotides, the CDR3 is TGTGCCTGGAGTCCGACGTCAGGACGGGGGACGCAGTATTTT.

In its sample, this clone was seen once. The CDR3 bases are TGCAGCGTTGACGGACTAGCGGGGGGGATTCTGAGCTCCTACAATGAGCAGTTCTTC. Translating it yields CSVDGLAGGILSSYNEQFF. The gene calls are TRBV29-1 and TRBJ2-1; 15 nucleotides agree with TRBD2. The CDR3 sequence is 19 residues long. V lost 3 bases, J lost 0 bases, and 9 bases stayed unmatched. Germline CDR1 and CDR2: SQVTM and ANQGSEA.

The chain is built from TRBV3-1 (or the pseudogene TRBV3-2) and TRBJ1-3; D is ambiguous. This CDR3 contains 15 residues. Germline V CDR1 and CDR2: LGHDT, YNNKEL (reference sequence). The V and J ends lost 2 bases and 0 bases respectively, with 8 bases between them. Here the CDR3 DNA reads TGTGCCAGCAGCCAAAGAGGCAGCTCTGGAAACACCATATATTTT. Its translation: CASSQRGSSGNTIYF.

This clone has a handful of counts. The chain has TRBV10-1 and TRBJ2-7; no firm D call. CDR1 and CDR2 from the germline V gene are WNHNN and SYGVQD (reference sequence). The CDR3 is 17 residues long. V lost 0 bases, J lost 2 bases, and 17 bases lay in between. The CDR3 sequence is CASSESIEVTITYEQYF. CDR3 nucleotides: TGCGCCAGCAGTGAGTCGATAGAGGTGACGATAACCTACGAGCAGTACTTC.

In its sample, this clone was seen a few times. V is TRBV5-4 and J is TRBJ1-3; no clear D. This CDR3 is built from 14 residues. V gave up 4 bases and J gave up 0 bases, with 8 bases separating them. In germline, CDR1 is SGHNT, CDR2 YYREEE (reference sequence). CDR3 DNA sequence: TGTGCCAGCAGCCGACAAAGCTCTGGAAACACCATATATTTT. The encoded protein is CASSRQSSGNTIYF.

The gene calls are TRBV27 and TRBJ2-6; D not certain. The CDR3 loop spans 16 amino acids. The germline gives CDR1 MNHEY, CDR2 SMNVEV (reference sequence). The germline V and J ends were trimmed by 7 bases and 0 bases, with 13 bases remaining between them. In nucleotides, the CDR3 is TGTGCCAGCACCGACACTGCCAGCTCTGGGGCCAACGTCCTGACTTTC. Translating it yields CASTDTASSGANVLTF.

The count of this clone is one. The CDR3 DNA reads TGCGCCAGCACAAGCGGGGGGCACTATCGCACAGATACGCAGTATTTT. This gives the protein CASTSGGHYRTDTQYF. This chain connects TRBV10-2 to TRBJ2-3; 9 nucleotides agree with TRBD2. Trimming cost V 7 bases and J 1 base; bases outside gene matches: 9. The CDR3 is made up of 16 amino acids. CDR1 and CDR2 from the germline V gene are WSHSY and SAAADI.